The 18 T cell receptor beta chains below were found in one sample sequenced in a study of vaccination and CD4 T cells after COVID-19. Sequencing of DNA taken from cultured CD4+ T cells relied on the Oncomine TCR Beta short-read assay. TCRdb fed the PCR reads into MiXCR, producing one record per CDR3 protein. In the table there are 15,000 to 19,000 distinct CDR3 sequences, 58% of which are singletons. Indicated treatment: roughly ten-day PBMC culture with coronavirus spike peptide pools or control peptides (ViraFEST assay). For these receptors, no antigen is known. Sequencing input: CD4+ T cells from blood, cultured in vitro. The receptor set was obtained from a human donor who had recovered from COVID-19.

This chain links TRBV30 with TRBJ2-2; possible D gene TRBD1, 6 bases. Trimming removed 8 bases at V and 6 bases at J, with 13 bases between. From germline, CDR1 is GTSNPN and CDR2 SVGIG (reference sequence). The CDR3 has 12 amino acids. CDR3 sequence: CAGYRVAGELFF. CDR3 DNA: TGTGCCGGATACAGGGTCGCCGGGGAGCTGTTTTTT.

This rearrangement joins TRBV28 to TRBJ1-2; D is unresolved. Trimming removed 2 bases from V and 4 bases from J, with 8 bases in between. CDR3 size: 13 residues. The germline CDR1 and CDR2 sequences are MDHEN and SYDVKM. The CDR3 DNA is TGTGCCAGCAGTTTAGAACAGTTCTATGGCTACACCTTC. Translation gives CASSLEQFYGYTF.

This clonotype was detected only a few times. V gene TRBV6-5 combines with J gene TRBJ2-3; 10 positions agree with TRBD1. The germline V gene has CDR1 MNHEY and CDR2 SVGAGI. With V trimmed by 2 bases and J by 4 bases, 3 bases remained unmatched. This CDR3 comprises 15 residues. The CDR3 DNA reads as TGTGCCAGCAGTTACGACGGACAGGGGGCAGATACGCAGTATTTT. This encodes CASSYDGQGADTQYF.

This clonotype turned up a few times. The genes are TRBV28 and TRBJ1-5, with a possible D match to TRBD1 (6 bases). The CDR3 contains 15 residues. Trimming cost V 6 bases and J 7 bases, with 19 bases left between them. Germline assignment: CDR1 MDHEN and CDR2 SYDVKM. The CDR3 loop reads CASRALRGASQPQHF. The CDR3 nucleotides read TGTGCCAGCAGAGCTTTGCGGGGGGCGAGCCAGCCCCAGCATTTT.

This clonotype was counted only a few times. This sequence joins TRBV7-9 and TRBJ1-2; 7 nucleotides match TRBD1. The trim removed 5 bases at V and 4 bases at J, leaving 10 bases unmatched. The germline V gene has CDR1 SEHNR and CDR2 FQNEAQ (reference sequence). This CDR3 has 15 amino acids. The CDR3 DNA follows: TGTGCCAGCAGCCCCTCGGGGCAGGGGGTCTATGGCTACACCTTC. This translates into CASSPSGQGVYGYTF.

This sequence joins TRBV5-6 and TRBJ1-3, with a tentative D call TRBD1 (5 bases). Germline loops: CDR1 SGHDT, CDR2 YYEEEE. The CDR3 has 19 residues. Trimming took off 2 bases at V and 0 bases at J, with 21 bases between the two ends. CDR3 residues: CASSFRTQGSPFSGNTIYF. CDR3 DNA sequence: TGTGCCAGCAGCTTTAGGACCCAGGGTTCCCCCTTCTCTGGAAACACCATATATTTT.

The sample holds a few counts of this clonotype. J is TRBJ1-1 and V is TRBV24-1, with D unresolved. V dropped 7 bases and J dropped 4 bases, with 12 bases sitting between them. The CDR3 extends over 13 amino acids. Germline V gene lookup returns CDR1 KGHDR and CDR2 SFDVKD. Here the CDR3 reads CATRTGNGTEAFF. CDR3 DNA: TGTGCCACCAGGACGGGGAACGGCACTGAAGCTTTCTTT.

This clonotype was seen a few times. V is TRBV20-1 and J is TRBJ2-1, with 12 positions matching TRBD2. Trimming removed 0 bases from V and 7 bases from J; junction bases left unmatched: 7. There are 16 residues in the CDR3. Germline V gene sequence: CDR1 DFQATT, CDR2 SNEGSKA (reference sequence). The CDR3 DNA reads as TGCAGTGCTAGAGATAGGACTAGCGGGATGGGGAATGAGCAGTTCTTC. This codes for CSARDRTSGMGNEQFF.

This clonotype has just one count. The chain joins TRBV11-3 to TRBJ1-6; no definite D call. CDR3 length: 15 residues. V lost 4 bases and J 5 bases, leaving 12 bases between the germline ends. The germline gives CDR1 SGHNT, CDR2 YENEEA. Here the CDR3 reads CASSSLRENNSPLHF. The CDR3 nucleotides read TGTGCCAGCAGCTCTCTCCGGGAAAATAATTCACCCCTCCACTTT.

V and J are TRBV10-1 and TRBJ2-7; no definite D call. The CDR3 loop spans 13 amino acids. Germline-derived CDR1 and CDR2 are WNHNN and SYGVQD (reference sequence). Trimming pared 0 bases from V and 4 bases from J, leaving 7 bases between. The CDR3 reads CASSESGIYEQYF. CDR3 nucleotide sequence: TGCGCCAGCAGTGAGTCCGGTATTTACGAGCAGTACTTC.

This clonotype was seen more than once but under ten times. The V and J genes are TRBV12-3 or TRBV12-4 and TRBJ1-2; D is unclear. Trimming removed 0 bases at V and 6 bases at J, with 14 bases between. The CDR3 is 15 residues long. This CDR3 is CASSLADGSGNGYTF. The CDR3 DNA reads TGTGCCAGCAGTTTAGCGGACGGGAGTGGTAATGGCTACACCTTC.

This chain links TRBV10-2 with TRBJ1-5; TRBD1 matches 8 bases. Germline V gives CDR1 WSHSY, CDR2 SAAADI. The CDR3 sequence is 14 residues long. Germline trimming cut 4 bases from V and 5 bases from J; bases unmatched to any gene: 4. CDR3 DNA: TGCGCCAGCAGTGGGGGACAGGACTATCAGCCCCAGCATTTT. Residues: CASSGGQDYQPQHF.

The chain links TRBV6-1 to TRBJ2-7; 10 bases map to TRBD2. From germline, CDR1 is MNHNS and CDR2 SASEGT. The CDR3 has 14 residues. V trimming: 6 bases; J trimming: 3 bases; junction bases outside the gene matches: 5. This CDR3 is CASSIAGGDYEQYF. The CDR3 DNA reads TGTGCCAGCAGCATAGCGGGAGGTGACTACGAGCAGTACTTC.

The sample holds a few counts of this clonotype. The rearrangement links TRBV2 to TRBJ1-5; TRBD1 aligns across 11 bases. Germline lookup yields CDR1 SNHLY and CDR2 FYNNEI. This CDR3 is 15 amino acids long. With V trimmed by 4 bases and J by 6 bases, 5 bases remained unmatched. The CDR3 region is CASSGDRGYSQPQHF. CDR3 in DNA: TGTGCCAGCAGTGGGGACAGGGGGTACAGTCAGCCCCAGCATTTT. The variable domain in full, with the rest retrieved from reference TRBV2 and TRBJ1-5, is EPEVTQTPSHQVTQMGQEVILRCVPISNHLYFYWYRQILGQKVEFLVSFYNNEISEKSEIFDDQFSVERPDGSNFTLKIRSTKLEDSAMYFCASSGDRGYSQPQHFGDGTRLSIL.

This sequence joins TRBV11-2 and TRBJ1-2, with a tentative D call TRBD1 (5 bases). V lost 1 base to trimming and J lost 7 bases, with 13 bases between them. The CDR3 spans 14 residues. Germline V gene data show CDR1 as SGHAT and CDR2 as FQNNGV. CDR3 sequence (DNA): TGTGCCAGCAGCTTAGCCAGGGCTTCGTTTGGCTACACCTTC. This encodes CASSLARASFGYTF.

V is TRBV6-1 and J is TRBJ2-5, with 13 bases aligning to TRBD2. J gave up 5 bases and V 6 bases, and 3 bases lay outside the gene matches. This CDR3 region has 14 residues. Germline V gene data show CDR1 as MNHNS and CDR2 as SASEGT. CDR3: CASRRTSGSETQYF. CDR3 in DNA: TGTGCCAGCAGGAGGACTAGCGGGAGTGAGACCCAGTACTTC.

This clonotype appeared once. V gene TRBV12-3 or TRBV12-4 combines with J gene TRBJ2-7; 13 bases agree with TRBD2. Trimming removed 8 bases from V and 4 bases from J; junction bases left unmatched: 2. There are 13 residues in the CDR3. The CDR3 coding sequence is TGTGCCAGCCGGACTAGCGGGAGTTACGAGCAGTACTTC. It translates to CASRTSGSYEQYF.

The chain employs TRBV12-3 or TRBV12-4 and TRBJ1-1; D possibly corresponds to TRBD1 (5 bases). The CDR3 extends over 16 amino acids. V lost 6 bases to trimming and J lost 4 bases, with 21 bases between them. CDR3 protein: CASSRGVSGPSTEAFF. The CDR3 coding sequence is TGTGCCAGCAGCCGGGGGGTATCGGGGCCAAGCACTGAAGCTTTCTTT.